Each of the 30 T cell receptor beta chains below was sequenced from the same sample in a study of patients and donors after allogeneic stem cell transplantation. One entry per CDR3 protein, called by TCRdb with MiXCR from the RT-PCR reads. The table lists tens of thousands of distinct CDR3 sequences, 26% of them singletons. Source material: blood, either unsorted or a sorted T cell fraction (not recorded which). The receptors were sampled from a human donor who was either an allogeneic HSCT recipient or a stem cell or donor lymphocyte infusion donor (not recorded which). It is not recorded whose cells these are; they may come from a transplant donor.

This clonotype was counted between two and nine times. The V gene is TRBV15, the J gene TRBJ2-7; D is perhaps TRBD2 (5 bases). Trimming removed 8 bases at V and 5 bases at J, with 7 bases between. Germline loops: CDR1 LNHNV, CDR2 YYDKDF (reference sequence). CDR3 size: 10 residues. The CDR3 DNA is TGTGCCACCTCCGGGAACGAGCAGTACTTC. Its protein product is CATSGNEQYF.

V gene TRBV7-7 combines with J gene TRBJ2-5; D remains ambiguous. Per the germline V gene, CDR1 is SSHAT and CDR2 is FNYEAQ (reference sequence). This CDR3 has 14 residues. V dropped 1 base and J dropped 5 bases, with 11 bases sitting between them. CDR3 in DNA: TGTGCCAGCAGCTTAGAAATAAGAGCCGAGACCCAGTACTTC. It specifies CASSLEIRAETQYF.

A single count supports this clonotype. J is TRBJ1-2 and V is TRBV10-3; a possible D gene is TRBD1 (5 bases). This CDR3 has 15 residues. Germline CDR1 reads ENHRY; CDR2 reads SYGVKD. The germline V and J ends were trimmed by 3 bases and 8 bases, with 19 bases remaining between them. The CDR3 sequence: CAISDRGHSRYGYTF. The CDR3 bases are TGTGCCATCAGTGACCGAGGACACTCCCGCTACGGCTACACCTTC.

This clonotype was observed a handful of times. The CDR3 region is CASKRTGGTGELFF. The CDR3 DNA sequence: TGCGCCAGCAAACGGACAGGGGGCACCGGGGAGCTGTTTTTT. The chain is built from TRBV4-1 and TRBJ2-2, with TRBD1 identical over 10 bases. This CDR3 is 14 amino acids long. J lost 4 bases, V lost 7 bases, and 3 bases had no gene match. CDR1 MGHRA and CDR2 YSYEKL come from the germline V gene.

This chain joins TRBV20-1 and TRBJ1-4; the D is unclear. Germline V gives CDR1 DFQATT, CDR2 SNEGSKA (reference sequence). This CDR3 spans 15 amino acids. Deletions cut 6 bases from V and 0 bases from J, with 14 bases between. CDR3 nucleotides: TGCAGTGCCGATCCACGAGACGCAACTAATGAAAAACTGTTTTTT. Its protein product is CSADPRDATNEKLFF.

By its share, this clonotype is medium-sized. The chain joins TRBV12-3 or TRBV12-4 to TRBJ1-1; possible D gene TRBD1, 5 bases. The V end was cut by 10 bases, the J end by 4 bases, with 13 bases between. The CDR3 has 12 residues. The chain's CDR3 is CATGEGATEAFF. CDR3 bases: TGTGCCACCGGGGAAGGGGCCACTGAAGCTTTCTTT.

This sequence joins TRBV12-3 or TRBV12-4 and TRBJ1-2, with D maybe TRBD1 (5 bases). Trimming took off 6 bases at V and 4 bases at J, with 21 bases between the two ends. This CDR3 region has 16 residues. The CDR3, as DNA: TGTGCCAGCAGACCCCCCGGTTCTGGGGGGGGCTATGGCTACACCTTC. Its protein product is CASRPPGSGGGYGYTF.

The chain is built from TRBV29-1 and TRBJ2-7, with TRBD2 identical over 10 bases. The CDR3 loop spans 17 amino acids. CDR1 SQVTM and CDR2 ANQGSEA come from the germline V gene. V was pared by 0 bases and J by 4 bases, with 12 bases of the junction left unmatched. CDR3 in DNA: TGCAGCGTTGAAGATCTCGGTGGGGCTAGCGGGAGATACGAGCAGTACTTC. Its translation is CSVEDLGGASGRYEQYF.

This clonotype was detected a few times. This chain connects TRBV12-3 or TRBV12-4 to TRBJ2-3; 7 bases are shared with TRBD1. J lost 3 bases, V lost 3 bases, and 3 bases had no gene match. This CDR3 has 14 residues. The CDR3 coding sequence is TGTGCCAGCAGTTTGGGGACAGCTACAGATACGCAGTATTTT. It translates to CASSLGTATDTQYF.

V and J are TRBV3-1 and TRBJ2-5; possibly TRBD2 for D (6 bases). Germline-derived CDR1 and CDR2 are LGHDT and YNNKEL (reference sequence). The ends were cut back, 3 bases at V and 5 bases at J, with 13 bases in the middle. The CDR3 has 14 amino acids. The CDR3 DNA follows: TGTGCCAGCAGCCACCGACTAGAAGGGGAGACCCAGTACTTC. Protein sequence: CASSHRLEGETQYF.

This clonotype was detected a few times. This chain uses TRBV12-3 or TRBV12-4 with TRBJ1-1, with no clear D. This CDR3 region has 14 residues. V was pared by 4 bases and J by 0 bases, with 9 bases between. CDR3 protein: CASSSIPLNTEAFF. The CDR3 nucleotides read TGTGCCAGCAGTTCTATTCCTCTGAACACTGAAGCTTTCTTT.

CDR3 bases: TGTGCCAGCAGTAGCCCTGCCGAGGGCTATGGCTACACCTTC. Translation: CASSSPAEGYGYTF. The rearrangement uses TRBV6-5 and TRBJ1-2; D remains unclear. Trimming left V 5 bases short and J 4 bases short, with 14 bases between. The length of the CDR3 is 14 residues. In germline, CDR1 is MNHEY, CDR2 SVGAGI.

V and J are TRBV30 and TRBJ2-7; 9 bases are a match to TRBD1. The CDR3 extends over 14 amino acids. In germline, CDR1 is GTSNPN, CDR2 SVGIG (reference sequence). Unmatched junction bases numbered 8, after V lost 3 bases and J lost 5 bases. CDR3 region: CAWSEGQGLDEQYF. The CDR3 bases are TGTGCCTGGAGCGAAGGACAGGGGCTAGACGAGCAGTACTTC.

The J gene is TRBJ2-5, the V gene TRBV5-8, with D maybe TRBD2 (7 bases). V was clipped by 4 bases and J by 5 bases, with 12 bases between them. Germline loops: CDR1 SGHTS, CDR2 YDEGEE. There are 13 residues in the CDR3. CDR3 in amino acids: CASSRTRGETQYF. The CDR3 DNA is TGTGCCAGCAGCAGGACTAGGGGGGAGACCCAGTACTTC.

This clonotype was observed a handful of times. This chain connects TRBV7-6 to TRBJ1-3, with D unclear. Trimming took 2 bases from V and 0 from J, leaving 5 bases between them. In germline, CDR1 is SGHVS, CDR2 FNYEAQ. This CDR3 has 14 amino acids. The CDR3 DNA follows: TGTGCCAGCAGCTTAACCGACTCTGGAAACACCATATATTTT. It codes for CASSLTDSGNTIYF.

This clonotype came up once. The V call is TRBV29-1, the J call TRBJ2-1; 7 nucleotides match TRBD2. This CDR3 is built from 14 residues. Germline V gene lookup returns CDR1 SQVTM and CDR2 ANQGSEA. Losses at the gene ends were 6 bases for V and 5 bases for J; bases not matched to a gene: 10. CDR3 region: CSVGGTPLHNEQFF. CDR3 bases: TGCAGCGTCGGGGGGACTCCTCTCCACAATGAGCAGTTCTTC.

This clonotype was counted many times. The genes are TRBV10-3 and TRBJ2-7; 7 bases map to TRBD1. CDR1 is ENHRY, CDR2 SYGVKD, per germline. This CDR3 has 14 residues. V was pared by 4 bases and J by 4 bases, with 7 bases of the junction left unmatched. CDR3 sequence (DNA): TGTGCCATCAGTGCACAGGGGATCGAGTACGAGCAGTACTTC. Translating gives CAISAQGIEYEQYF.

This sequence joins TRBV21-1 and TRBJ1-5; the DNA was not compared with TRBD1, the D call given in the table. TRBV21-1 is termed a pseudogene. The CDR3 loop spans 19 amino acids. The CDR3 protein is CASSKEARFPFYSNQPQHF. CDR3 bases: TGTGCCAGCAGCAAAGAGGCCAGGTTCCCGTTTTATAGCAATCAGCCCCAGCATTTT.

V gene TRBV6-6 combines with J gene TRBJ1-5; no definite D call. CDR1 is MNHNY, CDR2 SVGAGI, per germline (reference sequence). The CDR3 runs to 16 residues. Trimming pared 0 bases from V and 0 bases from J, leaving 9 bases between. The CDR3 DNA reads TGTGCCAGCAGTTACTCGAGACACAGTAGCAATCAGCCCCAGCATTTT. It is translated as CASSYSRHSSNQPQHF.

The chain carries TRBV19 and TRBJ2-7; D call uncertain. The CDR3 is 14 residues long. The germline V gene encodes CDR1 LNHDA and CDR2 SQIVND (reference sequence). V lost 5 bases and J lost 3, with 14 bases in between. CDR3 DNA: TGTGCCAGTAGTGATATGGCGTTGATCTACGAGCAGTACTTC. Translated: CASSDMALIYEQYF. Looking up the rest from reference TRBV19 and TRBJ2-7 gives the full variable domain: DGGITQSPKYLFRKEGQNVTLSCEQNLNHDAMYWYRQDPGQGLRLIYYSQIVNDFQKGDIAEGYSVSREKKESFPLTVTSAQKNPTAFYLCASSDMALIYEQYFGPGTRLTVT.

This clonotype showed up just once. This chain uses TRBV12-3 or TRBV12-4 with TRBJ2-3; D unclear. Trimming removed 6 bases at V and 2 bases at J, with 9 bases between. The CDR3 sequence is 13 residues long. The CDR3 bases are TGTGCCAGCAGACCTTCTCACACAGATACGCAGTATTTT. This gives the protein CASRPSHTDTQYF.

There are a few counts of this clonotype. V usage is TRBV7-9 and J usage is TRBJ1-1, with D perhaps matching TRBD1 (5 bases). The CDR3 sequence is 13 residues long. V shed 0 bases and J shed 6 bases, with 8 bases lying between them. Germline lookup yields CDR1 SEHNR and CDR2 FQNEAQ (reference sequence). CDR3 region: CASSLAGGPEAFF. The CDR3 nucleotides read TGTGCCAGCAGCTTAGCGGGGGGACCTGAAGCTTTCTTT.

This clonotype was counted only a few times. This rearrangement joins TRBV20-1 to TRBJ2-7, with D perhaps TRBD1 or TRBD2 (6 bases each). Germline CDR1 DFQATT, CDR2 SNEGSKA (reference sequence). The CDR3 length is 18 residues. Trimming stripped 0 bases from V and 1 base from J, with 22 bases between. This CDR3 reads CSARDLWRDWDKSYEQYF. The DNA for the CDR3 is TGCAGTGCTAGAGATCTGTGGAGGGATTGGGACAAATCCTACGAGCAGTACTTC.

This clonotype was counted ten times or more. The chain has TRBV12-3 or TRBV12-4 and TRBJ1-5; no firm D call. The CDR3 spans 12 residues. V was shortened by 6 bases and J by 0 bases, with 3 bases between the two germline ends. This chain's CDR3 is CASSYSNQPQHF. CDR3 bases: TGTGCCAGCAGCTATAGCAATCAGCCCCAGCATTTT.

There are many counts of this clonotype. The genes are TRBV6-2 or TRBV6-3 and TRBJ1-5; D gene uncertain. Germline V lookup: CDR1 MNHEY, CDR2 SVGEGT. The length of the CDR3 is 12 residues. With 4 bases removed from V and 12 bases from J, the gap between germline ends came to 13 bases. In DNA form, the CDR3 reads TGTGCCAGCAGTTTTCCCACCCTGGGCCAGCATTTT. It yields the protein CASSFPTLGQHF.

This chain links TRBV20-1 with TRBJ2-1, with 8 bases lining up with TRBD2. The CDR3 runs 15 residues. CDR1 and CDR2 (germline): DFQATT, SNEGSKA (reference sequence). Losses at the gene ends were 6 bases for V and 5 bases for J; bases not matched to a gene: 12. The CDR3 reads CSATGGGRQNNEQFF. The CDR3 bases are TGCAGTGCAACAGGAGGCGGGAGGCAGAACAATGAGCAGTTCTTC.

This clonotype was observed at least ten times. The chain has TRBV29-1 and TRBJ1-1; D is unclear. Per germline, CDR1 SQVTM and CDR2 ANQGSEA. The CDR3 runs to 16 residues. Trimming removed 0 bases at V and 5 bases at J, with 19 bases between. CDR3 residues: CSVEDWVPGARTEAFF. The CDR3, as DNA: TGCAGCGTTGAAGATTGGGTTCCAGGAGCAAGAACTGAAGCTTTCTTT.

The V and J genes are TRBV20-1 and TRBJ2-7; TRBD1 is a possible D gene (6 bases). Germline loops: CDR1 DFQATT, CDR2 SNEGSKA (reference sequence). The length of the CDR3 is 14 residues. The V end lost 1 base, the J end lost 3 bases, and 13 bases lay between the germline ends. CDR3 sequence: CSARAPGDDYEQYF. DNA of the CDR3: TGCAGTGCTAGAGCGCCAGGGGATGACTACGAGCAGTACTTC.

A few counts support this clonotype. V gene TRBV29-1 combines with J gene TRBJ1-2; D gene ambiguous. The CDR3 consists of 15 residues. V was cut by 5 bases and J by 6 bases, with 22 bases left in between. Germline assignment: CDR1 SQVTM and CDR2 ANQGSEA. In DNA form, the CDR3 reads TGCAGCGTTTCCGCTAAAGGCGGACTCTACGATGGCTACACCTTC. Translation: CSVSAKGGLYDGYTF. The full variable domain, with the rest looked up from reference TRBV29-1 and TRBJ1-2, is SAVISQKPSRDICQRGTSLTIQCQVDSQVTMMFWYRQQPGQSLTLIATANQGSEATYESGFVIDKFPISRPNLTFSTLTVSNMSPEDSSIYLCSVSAKGGLYDGYTFGSGTRLTVV.

This clonotype was found a few times. This chain connects TRBV10-3 to TRBJ1-1; D is possibly TRBD1 (5 bases). Germline V CDR1 and CDR2: ENHRY, SYGVKD. CDR3 length equals 15 residues. V was trimmed by 2 bases and J by 5 bases, leaving 15 bases between them. The CDR3 region has the DNA TGTGCCATCAGTGAGGTCCGTCAGGGAGGGACTGAAGCTTTCTTT. It translates to CAISEVRQGGTEAFF.